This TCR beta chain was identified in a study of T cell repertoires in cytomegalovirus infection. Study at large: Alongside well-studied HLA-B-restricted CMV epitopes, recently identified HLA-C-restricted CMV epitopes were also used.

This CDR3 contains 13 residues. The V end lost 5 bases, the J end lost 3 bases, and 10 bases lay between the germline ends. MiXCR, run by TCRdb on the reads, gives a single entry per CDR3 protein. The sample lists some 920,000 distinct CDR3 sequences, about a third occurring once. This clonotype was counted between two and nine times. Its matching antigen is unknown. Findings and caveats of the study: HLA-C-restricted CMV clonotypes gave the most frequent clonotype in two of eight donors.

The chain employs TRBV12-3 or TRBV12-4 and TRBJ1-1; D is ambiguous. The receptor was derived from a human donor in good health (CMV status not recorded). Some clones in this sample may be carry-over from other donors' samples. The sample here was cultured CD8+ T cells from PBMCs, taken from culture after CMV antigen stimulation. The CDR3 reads CASSRLTYTEAFF. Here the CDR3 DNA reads TGTGCCAGCAGTCGCCTAACGTACACTGAAGCTTTCTTT.